These 21 T cell receptor beta chains were all obtained from the same sample, sequenced in a study of T cell responses to AZD1222 COVID-19 vaccine. Produced via immunoSEQ multiplex PCR; TCRdb's table is partial and in-frame only. In the table there are about 92,000 clones, about 89% of which are singletons. The input for sequencing was peripheral blood, taken on day 0 of AZD1222 vaccination. The receptor set was obtained from an adult in good health.

The chain carries TRBV5-1 and TRBJ2-5; 7 nucleotides agree with TRBD2. This CDR3 is built from 16 residues. Germline V gene lookup returns CDR1 SGHRS and CDR2 YFSETQ. After removal of 5 bases from V and 3 bases from J, the junction contained 13 bases not matched to a gene. CDR3 nucleotides: TGCGCCAGCAGTCTCGGGTGGCGCCGGGGGGAAGAGACCCAGTACTTC. It yields the protein CASSLGWRRGEETQYF.

The chain joins TRBV12-5 to TRBJ1-4, with no clear D. V lost 0 bases and J 0 bases, leaving 5 bases between the germline ends. CDR3 length: 15 residues. Germline V gene sequence: CDR1 LGHNT, CDR2 FRNRAP. The CDR3 loop is CASGLVMATNEKLFF. The DNA of the CDR3 is TGTGCTAGTGGTTTGGTAATGGCAACTAATGAAAAACTGTTTTTT. Looking up the rest from reference TRBV12-5 and TRBJ1-4 gives the full variable domain: DARVTQTPRHKVTEMGQEVTMRCQPILGHNTVFWYRQTMMQGLELLAYFRNRAPLDDSGMPKDRFSAEMPDATLATLKIQPSEPRDSAVYFCASGLVMATNEKLFFGSGTQLSVL.

This clone has only one observation. V and J are TRBV2 and TRBJ2-3; D assignment may be TRBD1 or TRBD2 (7 bases each). The CDR3 contains 15 residues. Germline V gives CDR1 SNHLY, CDR2 FYNNEI. V lost 7 bases to trimming and J lost 2 bases, with 16 bases between them. CDR3 in amino acids: CASTLRGGFTDTQYF. In nucleotides, the CDR3 is TGTGCCAGCACTCTCAGGGGGGGATTCACAGATACGCAGTATTTT.

The rearrangement joins TRBV19 to TRBJ2-3; 8 bases match TRBD1. With V trimmed by 8 bases and J by 4 bases, 17 bases remained unmatched. Germline V gene sequence: CDR1 LNHDA, CDR2 SQIVND (reference sequence). The CDR3 extends over 17 amino acids. The CDR3 loop is CASGTSRDRRAPDTQYF. CDR3 in DNA: TGTGCCAGTGGCACAAGCCGGGACAGGAGAGCCCCAGATACGCAGTATTTT.

The chain recombines TRBV7-9 with TRBJ2-5; D is uncertain. CDR1 is SEHNR, CDR2 FQNEAQ, per germline (reference sequence). V gave up 6 bases and J gave up 5 bases, with 10 bases separating them. The CDR3 is 12 residues long. The CDR3, as DNA: TGTGCCAGCAGTCCGGGCCCGGAGACCCAGTACTTC. The encoded protein is CASSPGPETQYF.

This sequence joins TRBV30 and TRBJ2-5, with 8 bases lining up with TRBD2. Germline CDR1 GTSNPN, CDR2 SVGIG (reference sequence). V trimming: 2 bases; J trimming: 5 bases; junction bases outside the gene matches: 7. The CDR3 totals 14 residues. The CDR3 protein is CAWSPGLGEETQYF. CDR3 bases: TGTGCCTGGAGTCCGGGACTAGGGGAGGAGACCCAGTACTTC.

The chain couples TRBV3-1 (or the pseudogene TRBV3-2) to TRBJ2-3; 9 nucleotides match TRBD2. The CDR3 runs to 15 residues. Trimming removed 4 bases from V and 7 bases from J; junction bases left unmatched: 9. Germline V gene lookup returns CDR1 LGHDT and CDR2 YNNKEL (reference sequence). The CDR3, as DNA: TGTGCCAGCAGCCGCGATTTGACTAGCGGATATACGCAGTATTTT. The encoded protein is CASSRDLTSGYTQYF.

The V call is TRBV10-1, the J call TRBJ1-5; unclear D gene. The V gene lost 6 bases and the J gene lost 0 bases, with 12 bases spanning the gap. This CDR3 spans 15 amino acids. CDR1 WNHNN and CDR2 SYGVQD come from the germline V gene (reference sequence). This CDR3 reads CASSIRASSNQPQHF. In DNA, the CDR3 is TGCGCCAGCAGCATCCGGGCATCTAGCAATCAGCCCCAGCATTTT.

The V call is TRBV5-1, the J call TRBJ2-1; TRBD2 agrees at 7 bases. CDR1 and CDR2 from the germline V gene are SGHRS and YFSETQ. There are 15 residues in the CDR3. V lost 5 bases to trimming and J lost 7 bases; unmatched junction nucleotides: 12. The CDR3 loop reads CASRIGGGSGNEQFF. The CDR3 DNA is TGCGCCAGCAGGATAGGAGGCGGGAGCGGGAATGAGCAGTTCTTC. The whole variable domain, filled in from reference TRBV5-1 and TRBJ2-1, reads KAGVTQTPRYLIKTRGQQVTLSCSPISGHRSVSWYQQTPGQGLQFLFEYFSETQRNKGNFPGRFSGRQFSNSRSEMNVSTLELGDSALYLCASRIGGGSGNEQFFGPGTRLTVL.

This chain links TRBV6-5 with TRBJ2-3, with D unresolved. The CDR3 is 16 amino acids. Germline lookup yields CDR1 MNHEY and CDR2 SVGAGI. V shed 0 bases and J shed 0 bases, with 10 bases lying between them. CDR3 sequence reads: CASSYSAVTSTDTQYF. As DNA, the CDR3 is TGTGCCAGCAGTTACTCGGCAGTTACTAGCACAGATACGCAGTATTTT.

This chain links TRBV27 with TRBJ2-2; 8 nucleotides line up with TRBD1. Germline lookup yields CDR1 MNHEY and CDR2 SMNVEV (reference sequence). The J segment lost 5 bases and the V segment lost 5 bases, leaving 7 bases of the junction unmatched. The CDR3 extends over 15 amino acids. The CDR3 DNA is TGTGCCAGCAGTAGACAGGGGATCTGGACCGGGGAGCTGTTTTTT. It specifies CASSRQGIWTGELFF.

This clone appeared a single time. Written as DNA, the CDR3 is TGTGCCAGCAGCTTAAACAGGGGCATGAACACTGAAGCTTTCTTT. Amino acid sequence: CASSLNRGMNTEAFF. The chain is built from TRBV11-2 and TRBJ1-1; 7 nucleotides line up with TRBD1. The germline V gene has CDR1 SGHAT and CDR2 FQNNGV. Trimming cost V 2 bases and J 0 bases; bases outside gene matches: 3. The CDR3 runs to 15 residues.

In its sample, this clone was seen once. The gene calls are TRBV18 and TRBJ1-5; D call uncertain. In germline, CDR1 is KGHSH, CDR2 LQKENI. Trimming shortened V by 1 base and J by 3 bases, and 4 bases separated the two germline ends. The CDR3 has 13 amino acids. The CDR3 sequence is CASSPQDNQPQHF. The CDR3, as DNA: TGTGCCAGCTCACCACAGGACAATCAGCCCCAGCATTTT.

V usage is TRBV6-6 and J usage is TRBJ1-5; D is unresolved. V lost 7 bases, J lost 0 bases, and 7 bases lay in between. The germline gives CDR1 MNHNY, CDR2 SVGAGI (reference sequence). The CDR3 runs to 13 residues. The chain's CDR3 is CASINYSNQPQHF. Written as DNA, the CDR3 is TGTGCCAGCATTAACTATAGCAATCAGCCCCAGCATTTT.

V gene TRBV18 combines with J gene TRBJ2-7, with D unclear. The V and J ends lost 6 bases and 1 base respectively, with 10 bases between them. The CDR3 consists of 13 residues. Germline assignment: CDR1 KGHSH and CDR2 LQKENI. The CDR3 DNA reads TGTGCCAGCTCCGAGTACCGATCCTACGAGCAGTACTTC. Its protein product is CASSEYRSYEQYF. The entire variable domain, with the rest obtained from reference TRBV18 and TRBJ2-7, is as follows: NAGVMQNPRHLVRRRGQEARLRCSPMKGHSHVYWYRQLPEEGLKFMVYLQKENIIDESGMPKERFSAEFPKEGPSILRIQQVVRGDSAAYFCASSEYRSYEQYFGPGTRLTVT.

This chain links TRBV7-6 with TRBJ2-2; D perhaps matches TRBD1 (6 bases). Trimming stripped 1 base from V and 5 bases from J, with 11 bases between. This CDR3 region has 15 residues. The germline gives CDR1 SGHVS, CDR2 FNYEAQ. The CDR3 region is CASSLEGQGTGELFF. CDR3 nucleotide sequence: TGTGCCAGCAGCTTAGAGGGGCAGGGGACCGGGGAGCTGTTTTTT.

This chain uses TRBV6-5 with TRBJ1-3, with D perhaps TRBD1 (6 bases). V shed 5 bases and J shed 0 bases, with 11 bases lying between them. Germline V gene sequence: CDR1 MNHEY, CDR2 SVGAGI. CDR3 size: 15 residues. The DNA for the CDR3 is TGTGCCAGCAGTATTAGCAGGGGCTCTGGAAACACCATATATTTT. This codes for CASSISRGSGNTIYF.

The chain uses TRBV28 and TRBJ1-4; D call uncertain. The CDR3 has 14 amino acids. CDR1 and CDR2 (germline): MDHEN, SYDVKM. V was pared by 2 bases and J by 7 bases, with 11 bases between. The CDR3 DNA reads TGTGCCAGCAGTTTAGCTGGGAAAAGTGAAAAACTGTTTTTT. This translates into CASSLAGKSEKLFF.

The chain recombines TRBV30 with TRBJ1-1; TRBD1 aligns across 8 bases. The V gene end was trimmed by 3 bases and the J gene end by 1 base; junction bases not matched to a gene: 10. CDR1 is GTSNPN, CDR2 SVGIG, per germline (reference sequence). The CDR3 has 16 residues. Here the CDR3 reads CAWSPQGGYWNTEAFF. The DNA of the CDR3 is TGTGCCTGGAGCCCACAGGGGGGTTATTGGAACACTGAAGCTTTCTTT.

This rearrangement joins TRBV9 to TRBJ2-5; 10 bases align to TRBD1. Per germline, CDR1 SGDLS and CDR2 YYNGEE. The length of the CDR3 is 18 residues. J was trimmed by 0 bases and V by 4 bases; bases with no gene match: 12. CDR3 loop: CASSPGTGDIRYQETQYF. The CDR3 DNA is TGTGCCAGCAGCCCCGGGACAGGGGACATACGGTACCAAGAGACCCAGTACTTC.

This clone was seen only once. V is TRBV5-6 and J is TRBJ2-1; a possible D gene is TRBD2 (5 bases). This CDR3 region has 13 residues. Germline values: CDR1 SGHDT, CDR2 YYEEEE. V lost 4 bases and J 7 bases, leaving 12 bases between the germline ends. CDR3: CASSGGGWNEQFF. The CDR3 region has the DNA TGTGCCAGCAGCGGAGGAGGCTGGAATGAGCAGTTCTTC.